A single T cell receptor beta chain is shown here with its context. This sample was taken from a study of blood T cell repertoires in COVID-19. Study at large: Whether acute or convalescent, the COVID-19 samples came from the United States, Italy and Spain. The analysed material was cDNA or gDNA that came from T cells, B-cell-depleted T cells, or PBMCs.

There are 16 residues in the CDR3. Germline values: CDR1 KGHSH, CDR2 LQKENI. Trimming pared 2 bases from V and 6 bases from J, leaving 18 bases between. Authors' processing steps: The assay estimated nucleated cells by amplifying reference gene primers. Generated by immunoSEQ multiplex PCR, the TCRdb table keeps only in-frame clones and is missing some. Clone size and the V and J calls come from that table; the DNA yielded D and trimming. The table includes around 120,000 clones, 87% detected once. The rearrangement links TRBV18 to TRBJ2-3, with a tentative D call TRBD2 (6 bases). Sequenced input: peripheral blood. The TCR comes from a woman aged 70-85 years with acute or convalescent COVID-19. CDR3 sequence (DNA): TGTGCCAGCTCACCATGGGATGCGGGGCTTCACGATACGCAGTATTTT. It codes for CASSPWDAGLHDTQYF.